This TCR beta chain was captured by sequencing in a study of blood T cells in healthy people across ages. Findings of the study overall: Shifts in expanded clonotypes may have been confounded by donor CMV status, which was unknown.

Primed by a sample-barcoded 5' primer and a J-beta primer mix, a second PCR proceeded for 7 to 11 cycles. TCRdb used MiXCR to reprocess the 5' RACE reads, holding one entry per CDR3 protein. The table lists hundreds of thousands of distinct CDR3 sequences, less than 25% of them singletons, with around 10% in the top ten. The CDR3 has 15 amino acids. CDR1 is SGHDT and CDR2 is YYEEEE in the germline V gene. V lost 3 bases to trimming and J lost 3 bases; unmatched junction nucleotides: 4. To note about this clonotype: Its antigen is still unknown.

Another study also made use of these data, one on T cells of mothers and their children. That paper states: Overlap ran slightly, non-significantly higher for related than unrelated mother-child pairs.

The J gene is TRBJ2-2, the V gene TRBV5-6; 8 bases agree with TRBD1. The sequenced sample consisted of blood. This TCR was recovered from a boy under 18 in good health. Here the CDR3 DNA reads TGTGCCAGCAGCTCCCCGGGACAGGACACCGGGGAGCTGTTTTTT. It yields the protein CASSSPGQDTGELFF.